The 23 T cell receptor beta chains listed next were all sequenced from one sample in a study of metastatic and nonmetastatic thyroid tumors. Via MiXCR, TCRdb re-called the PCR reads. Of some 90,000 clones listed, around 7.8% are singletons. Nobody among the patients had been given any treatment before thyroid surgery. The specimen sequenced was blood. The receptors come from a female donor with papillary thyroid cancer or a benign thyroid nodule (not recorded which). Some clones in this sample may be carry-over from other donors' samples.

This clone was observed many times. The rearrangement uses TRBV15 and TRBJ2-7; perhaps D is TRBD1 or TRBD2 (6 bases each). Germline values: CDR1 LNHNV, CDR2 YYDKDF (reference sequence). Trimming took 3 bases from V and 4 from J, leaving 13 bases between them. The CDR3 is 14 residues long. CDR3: CATSREGGGYEQYF. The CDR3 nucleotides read TGTGCCACCAGCAGGGAGGGGGGCGGATACGAGCAGTACTTC.

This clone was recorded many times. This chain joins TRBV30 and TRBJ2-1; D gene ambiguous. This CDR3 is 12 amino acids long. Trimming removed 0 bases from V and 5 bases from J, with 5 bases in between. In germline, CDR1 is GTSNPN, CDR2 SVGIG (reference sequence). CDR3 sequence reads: CAWSVANNEQFF. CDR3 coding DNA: TGTGCCTGGAGTGTAGCGAACAATGAGCAGTTCTTC.

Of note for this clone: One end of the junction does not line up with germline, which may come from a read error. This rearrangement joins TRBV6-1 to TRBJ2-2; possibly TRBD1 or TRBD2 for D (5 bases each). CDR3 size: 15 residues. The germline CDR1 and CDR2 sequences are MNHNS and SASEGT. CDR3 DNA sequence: TGTGCCAGCAGTTCGGGACGGAGAACCACCGGGGAGCCGTTTTTT. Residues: CASSSGRRTTGEPFF.

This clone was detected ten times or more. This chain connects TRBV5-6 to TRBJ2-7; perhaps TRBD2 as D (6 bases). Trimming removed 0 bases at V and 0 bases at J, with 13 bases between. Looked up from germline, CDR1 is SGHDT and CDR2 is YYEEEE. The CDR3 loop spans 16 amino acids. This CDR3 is CASSLAGTSSSYEQYF. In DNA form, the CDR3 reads TGTGCCAGCAGCTTGGCCGGGACTTCCAGCTCCTACGAGCAGTACTTC.

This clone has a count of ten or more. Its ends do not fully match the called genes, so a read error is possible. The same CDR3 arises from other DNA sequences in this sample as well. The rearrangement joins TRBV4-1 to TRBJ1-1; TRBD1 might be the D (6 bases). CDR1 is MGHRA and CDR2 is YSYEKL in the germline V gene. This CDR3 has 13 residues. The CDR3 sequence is CASSQARDTEAFF. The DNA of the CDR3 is TGCGCCAGCAGCCAAGCCAGGGACACCGAAGCTTTCTTT.

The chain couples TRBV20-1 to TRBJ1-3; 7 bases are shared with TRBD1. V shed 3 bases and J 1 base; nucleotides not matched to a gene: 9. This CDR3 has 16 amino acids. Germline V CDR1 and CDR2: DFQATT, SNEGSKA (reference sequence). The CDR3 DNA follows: TGCAGTGCTAGCCCCCTTAGGGGGCGGTCTGGAAACACCATATATTTT. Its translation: CSASPLRGRSGNTIYF.

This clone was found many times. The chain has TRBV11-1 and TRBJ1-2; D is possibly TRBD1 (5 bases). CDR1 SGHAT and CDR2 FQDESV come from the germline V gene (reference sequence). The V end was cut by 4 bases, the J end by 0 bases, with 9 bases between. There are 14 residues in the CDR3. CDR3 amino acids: CASSSGTSNYGYTF. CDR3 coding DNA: TGTGCCAGCAGCTCAGGGACGTCTAACTATGGCTACACCTTC.

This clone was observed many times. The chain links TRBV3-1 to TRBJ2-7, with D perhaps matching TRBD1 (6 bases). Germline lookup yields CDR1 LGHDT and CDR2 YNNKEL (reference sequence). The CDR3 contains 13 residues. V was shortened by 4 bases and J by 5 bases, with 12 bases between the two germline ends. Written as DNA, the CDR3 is TGTGCCAGCAGCCCCCAGGGGATCAACGAGCAGTACTTC. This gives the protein CASSPQGINEQYF.

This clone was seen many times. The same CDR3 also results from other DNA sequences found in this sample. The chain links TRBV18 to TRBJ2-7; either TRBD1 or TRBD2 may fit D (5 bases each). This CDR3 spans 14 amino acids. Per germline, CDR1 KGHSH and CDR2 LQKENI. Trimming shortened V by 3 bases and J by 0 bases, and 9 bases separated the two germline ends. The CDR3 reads CASSPSGTSYEQYF. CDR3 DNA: TGTGCCAGCTCACCTTCTGGGACCTCCTACGAGCAGTACTTC. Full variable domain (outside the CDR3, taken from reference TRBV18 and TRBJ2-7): NAGVMQNPRHLVRRRGQEARLRCSPMKGHSHVYWYRQLPEEGLKFMVYLQKENIIDESGMPKERFSAEFPKEGPSILRIQQVVRGDSAAYFCASSPSGTSYEQYFGPGTRLTVT.

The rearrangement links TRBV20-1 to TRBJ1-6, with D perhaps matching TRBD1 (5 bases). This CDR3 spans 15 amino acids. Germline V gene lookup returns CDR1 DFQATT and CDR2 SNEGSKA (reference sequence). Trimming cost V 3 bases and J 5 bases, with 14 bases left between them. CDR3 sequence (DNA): TGCAGTGCTAGTCTGACGGGGGTGAATAATTCACCCCTCCACTTT. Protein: CSASLTGVNNSPLHF.

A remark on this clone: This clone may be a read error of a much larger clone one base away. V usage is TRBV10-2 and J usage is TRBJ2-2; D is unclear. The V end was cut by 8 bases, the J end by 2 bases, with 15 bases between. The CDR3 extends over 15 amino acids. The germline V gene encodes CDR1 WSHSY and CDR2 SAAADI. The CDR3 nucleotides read TGCGCCAGCGAGGACCGGTACAGAAACACCGGGGAGCTGTTTTTT. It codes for CASEDRYRNTGELFF.

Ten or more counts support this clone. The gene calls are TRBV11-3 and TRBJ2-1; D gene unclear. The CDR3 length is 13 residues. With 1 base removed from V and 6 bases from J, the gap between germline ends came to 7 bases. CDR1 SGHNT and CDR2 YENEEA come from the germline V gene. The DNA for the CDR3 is TGTGCCAGCAGCTTAGGTTTTTCCAATGAGCAGTTCTTC. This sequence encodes CASSLGFSNEQFF.

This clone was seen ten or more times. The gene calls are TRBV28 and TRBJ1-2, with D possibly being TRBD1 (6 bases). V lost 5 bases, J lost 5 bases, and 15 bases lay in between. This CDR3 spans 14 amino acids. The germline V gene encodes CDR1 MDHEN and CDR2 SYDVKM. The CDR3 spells CASSPGHTGYGYTF. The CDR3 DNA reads TGTGCCAGCAGTCCGGGACACACGGGTTATGGCTACACCTTC.

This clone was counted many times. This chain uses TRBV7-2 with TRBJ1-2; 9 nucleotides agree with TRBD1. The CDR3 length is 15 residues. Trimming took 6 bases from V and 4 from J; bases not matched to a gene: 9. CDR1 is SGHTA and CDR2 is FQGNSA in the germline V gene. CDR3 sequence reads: CASSSRTGALYGYTF. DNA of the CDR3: TGTGCCAGCAGTTCCCGGACAGGGGCACTCTATGGCTACACCTTC.

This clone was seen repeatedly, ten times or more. CDR3 amino acids: CASSDESDSPYTQYF. The CDR3, as DNA: TGCGCCAGCAGTGATGAAAGCGACTCTCCTTATACGCAGTATTTT. The V call is TRBV10-2, the J call TRBJ2-3; unclear D gene. From germline, CDR1 is WSHSY and CDR2 SAAADI. V lost 3 bases, J lost 7 bases, and 17 bases lay in between. This CDR3 is 15 amino acids long.

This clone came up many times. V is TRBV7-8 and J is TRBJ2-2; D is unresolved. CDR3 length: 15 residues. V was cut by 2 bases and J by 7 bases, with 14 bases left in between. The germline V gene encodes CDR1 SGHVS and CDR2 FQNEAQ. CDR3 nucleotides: TGTGCCAGCAGCTTACCACGGCTCCGGTTCGGGGAGCTGTTTTTT. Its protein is CASSLPRLRFGELFF.

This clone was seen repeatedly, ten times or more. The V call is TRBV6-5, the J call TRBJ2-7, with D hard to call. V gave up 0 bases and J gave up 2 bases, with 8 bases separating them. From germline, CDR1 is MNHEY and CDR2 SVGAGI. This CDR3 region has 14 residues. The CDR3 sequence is CASSYSGPTYEQYF. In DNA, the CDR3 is TGTGCCAGCAGTTACTCGGGCCCAACCTACGAGCAGTACTTC.

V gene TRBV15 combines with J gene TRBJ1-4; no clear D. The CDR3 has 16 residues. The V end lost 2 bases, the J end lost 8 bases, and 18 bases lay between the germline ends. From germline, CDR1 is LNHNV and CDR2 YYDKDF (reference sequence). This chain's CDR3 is CATSRQAIEDVEKLFF. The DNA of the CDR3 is TGTGCCACCAGCAGACAGGCGATTGAGGACGTCGAAAAACTGTTTTTT. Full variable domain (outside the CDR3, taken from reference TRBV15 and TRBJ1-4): DAMVIQNPRYQVTQFGKPVTLSCSQTLNHNVMYWYQQKSSQAPKLLFHYYDKDFNNEADTPDNFQSRRPNTSFCFLDIRSPGLGDTAMYLCATSRQAIEDVEKLFFGSGTQLSVL.

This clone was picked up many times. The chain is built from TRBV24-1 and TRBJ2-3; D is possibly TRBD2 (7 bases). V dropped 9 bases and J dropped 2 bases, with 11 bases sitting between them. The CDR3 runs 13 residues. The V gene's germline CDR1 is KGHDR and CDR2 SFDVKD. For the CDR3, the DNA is TGTGCCACCGGGGGGGCCCTCACAGATACGCAGTATTTT. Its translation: CATGGALTDTQYF.

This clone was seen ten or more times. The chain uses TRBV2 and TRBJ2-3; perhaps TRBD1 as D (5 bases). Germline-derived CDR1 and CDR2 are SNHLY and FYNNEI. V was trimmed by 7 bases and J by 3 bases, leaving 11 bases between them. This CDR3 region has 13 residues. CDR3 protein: CASTPRQTDTQYF. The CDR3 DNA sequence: TGTGCCAGCACCCCTCGACAGACAGATACGCAGTATTTT.

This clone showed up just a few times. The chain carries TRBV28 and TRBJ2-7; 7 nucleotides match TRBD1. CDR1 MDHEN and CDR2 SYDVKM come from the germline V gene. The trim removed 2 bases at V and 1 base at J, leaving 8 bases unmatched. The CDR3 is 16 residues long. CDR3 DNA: TGTGCCAGCAGTTTAGGACAGGACGAGAGATCCTACGAGCAGTACTTC. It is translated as CASSLGQDERSYEQYF. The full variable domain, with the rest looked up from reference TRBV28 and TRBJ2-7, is DVKVTQSSRYLVKRTGEKVFLECVQDMDHENMFWYRQDPGLGLRLIYFSYDVKMKEKGDIPEGYSVSREKKERFSLILESASTNQTSMYLCASSLGQDERSYEQYFGPGTRLTVT.

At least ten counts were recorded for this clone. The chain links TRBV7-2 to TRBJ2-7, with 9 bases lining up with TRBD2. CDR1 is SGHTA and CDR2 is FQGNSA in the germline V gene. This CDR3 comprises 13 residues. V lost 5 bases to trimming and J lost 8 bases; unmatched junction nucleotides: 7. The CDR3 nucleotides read TGTGCCAGCAGCATCAGCGGGGGGCCCCAGCAGTACTTC. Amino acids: CASSISGGPQQYF.

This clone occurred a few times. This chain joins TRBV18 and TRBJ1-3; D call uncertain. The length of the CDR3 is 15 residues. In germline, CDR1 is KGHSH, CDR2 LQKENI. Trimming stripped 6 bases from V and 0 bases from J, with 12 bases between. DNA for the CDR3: TGTGCCAGCTCCGAAAGCGAGAGCTCTGGAAACACCATATATTTT. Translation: CASSESESSGNTIYF.